This TCR beta chain was sequenced during a study of OX40 agonist ivuxolimab in advanced cancers. Turning to the study itself: Patients were treated with ivuxolimab, an agonistic anti-OX40 (CD134) antibody. Patients achieving partial responses numbered three: one hepatocellular carcinoma case and two cutaneous melanoma cases.

Repertoires were generated with immunoSEQ multiplex PCR, while TCRdb's copy carries only in-frame clones and drops some. Among roughly 17,000 clones listed, approximately 76% were seen once. Findings of the study overall: Mean expanded clone counts were higher in CD8+ than CD4+ T cells. CD4+ and CD8+ T cells in blood underwent clonal expansion by week 6 at 0.1 to 3.0 mg/kg.

Worth noting for this clone: The antigen is unknown.

Germline-derived CDR1 and CDR2 are MGHDK and SYGVNS. V lost 2 bases and J lost 4, with 14 bases in between. This CDR3 contains 16 residues. This receptor was identified in an adult with an advanced solid tumor such as melanoma, head and neck, liver or kidney cancer. V is TRBV25-1 and J is TRBJ2-2; perhaps D is TRBD1 or TRBD2 (6 bases each). Material: CD4+ or CD8+ T cells sorted from blood, obtained in a trial of the OX40 agonist ivuxolimab. In nucleotides, the CDR3 is TGTGCCAGCAGTGAACTGCCGGGGGCGACCACCGGGGAGCTGTTTTTT. It specifies CASSELPGATTGELFF.